This passage covers 6 T cell receptor beta chains from one sample sequenced in a study of blood T cells in healthy people across ages. Primed by a sample-barcoded 5' primer and a J-beta primer mix, a second PCR proceeded for roughly 7 to 12 cycles. A single record per CDR3 protein comes from TCRdb applying MiXCR to the 5' RACE reads. The sample contains about 1.5 million distinct CDR3 sequences, around 40% of which appear only once. The specimen sequenced was blood. These receptors came from a woman under 30 in good health.

This clonotype has a handful of counts. This sequence joins TRBV11-2 and TRBJ2-7; tentatively, D is TRBD1 (6 bases). Germline V gene sequence: CDR1 SGHAT, CDR2 FQNNGV. This CDR3 region has 14 residues. Trimming took off 1 base at V and 3 bases at J, with 10 bases between the two ends. CDR3 bases: TGTGCCAGCAGCTTAGTAGGACAGAACTACGAGCAGTACTTC. This gives the protein CASSLVGQNYEQYF.

This clonotype was seen only once. J is TRBJ2-7 and V is TRBV4-2; 10 positions agree with TRBD1. The V and J ends lost 3 bases and 5 bases, in that order; junction bases with no gene match: 7. This CDR3 has 15 residues. The V gene's germline CDR1 is LGHNA and CDR2 YNFKEQ. The CDR3 loop is CASSQPTGGFHEQYF. The DNA of the CDR3 is TGTGCCAGCAGCCAGCCGACAGGGGGCTTTCACGAGCAGTACTTC.

The chain carries TRBV6-2 or TRBV6-3 and TRBJ2-7, with unresolved D. The end of the DNA aligns better with TRBJ2-1, so the J call may be wrong. The germline V gene has CDR1 MNHEY and CDR2 SVGEGT. The CDR3 has 13 residues. CDR3 residues: CASSYSEWYEQFF. In DNA form, the CDR3 reads TGTGCCAGCAGTTACTCGGAGTGGTATGAGCAGTTCTTC.

This chain uses TRBV15 with TRBJ2-1, with D possibly TRBD1 on 5 matching bases. The CDR3 length is 15 residues. Trimming left V 0 bases short and J 10 bases short, with 16 bases between. The germline CDR1 and CDR2 sequences are LNHNV and YYDKDF (reference sequence). The CDR3 DNA reads TGTGCCACCAGCAGAGATAGAGGACACGTTTACGAGCAGTTCTTC. Translated: CATSRDRGHVYEQFF.

This clonotype was seen a few times. The chain carries TRBV6-5 and TRBJ1-4; D is undetermined. V dropped 0 bases and J dropped 8 bases, with 13 bases sitting between them. The CDR3 length is 15 residues. The V gene's germline CDR1 is MNHEY and CDR2 SVGAGI. The CDR3 DNA reads as TGTGCCAGCAGTTACTCGGACTTTGCCGGGGAAAAACTGTTTTTT. Protein sequence: CASSYSDFAGEKLFF.

Concerning this clonotype itself: Germline is not matched at one junction end, which may reflect a read error. The chain has TRBV2 and TRBJ2-4; 8 bases line up with TRBD2. The last part of the DNA fits TRBJ2-7 better; the J call may be wrong. The germline V gene encodes CDR1 SNHLY and CDR2 FYNNEI. The CDR3 length is 17 residues. CDR3 sequence reads: CAGSEIVGASGSYEQYF. As DNA, the CDR3 is TGTGCCGGCAGTGAAATAGTAGGAGCTAGCGGGTCCTACGAGCAGTACTTC.